Presented here are 24 T cell receptor beta chains from one specimen sequenced in a study of tumor-infiltrating lymphocytes in primary liver carcinoma. The researchers produced TCR beta cDNA from 450 to 600 ng total RNA with a constant-region primer. What produced the TCR beta libraries was three nested multiplex PCR rounds using slightly modified ARM-PCR. Use of TRBV1-TRBV30 forward primers with a C-beta reverse primer characterized the first two PCR rounds, which lasted around 11 cycles each. Each CDR3 protein gets one entry after TCRdb re-called the multiplex PCR reads with MiXCR. Counted here are about 350,000 distinct CDR3 sequences, almost 65% occurring once; the ten biggest clones make up 5% to 6.5%. The study extracted blood RNA from unsorted whole blood and also extracted germline DNA. The sample consisted of peripheral blood. These receptors were taken from a man in his forties or fifties with primary liver carcinoma and hepatitis B virus infection.

CDR3 amino acids: CASSLARHVRGSGELFF. The CDR3 region has the DNA TGTGCCAGCAGCTTAGCGAGACACGTGAGGGGCTCCGGGGAGCTGTTTTTT. The V and J genes are TRBV11-2 and TRBJ2-2; the D call may be TRBD1 or TRBD2 (5 bases each). Germline assignment: CDR1 SGHAT and CDR2 FQNNGV. V dropped 1 base and J dropped 6 bases, with 18 bases sitting between them. This CDR3 comprises 17 residues.

On this clonotype itself: A single base separates this from a much larger clone, so it may be a read error. The rearrangement links TRBV6-2 or TRBV6-3 to TRBJ2-5; TRBD2 matches 10 bases. CDR1 is MNHEY, CDR2 SVGEGT, per germline. The CDR3 loop spans 17 amino acids. The CDR3 spells CASSYWRTSGRQEAQYF. The CDR3 nucleotides read TGTGCCAGCAGTTACTGGCGGACTAGCGGTCGGCAAGAGGCCCAGTACTTC.

Of note for this clonotype: A read error may produce the germline difference seen at one junction end. This rearrangement joins TRBV29-1 to TRBJ2-5; D is uncertain. CDR1 SQVTM and CDR2 ANQGSEA come from the germline V gene. This CDR3 comprises 10 residues. The CDR3 DNA follows: TGCAGTGTTGAAGAGCAGACCCGGTACTTC. Its translation: CSVEEQTRYF.

Of note for this clonotype: A much more abundant neighbour one base away suggests this may be a read error. This chain links TRBV6-5 with TRBJ2-7, with D unresolved. This CDR3 is 16 amino acids long. Looked up from germline, CDR1 is MNHEY and CDR2 is SVGAGI. The CDR3 nucleotides are TGTGCCAGCAGACCCTCGGACGGGTCTTCTGGCTACGACCAGTACTTC. Its protein is CASRPSDGSSGYDQYF.

Regarding this clonotype: This sequence may be a read error, since a much larger clone differs from it by one base. The V call is TRBV5-4, the J call TRBJ2-1, with 8 nucleotides matching TRBD2. Germline loops: CDR1 SGHNT, CDR2 YYREEE (reference sequence). The junction had 12 bases not matched to a gene; V was cut back by 6 bases and J by 7 bases. This CDR3 has 15 residues. The CDR3 sequence: CASTIAGKAYNEQFF. DNA for the CDR3: TGTGCCAGCACCATAGCGGGAAAGGCGTATAATGAGCAGTTCTTC.

This sequence joins TRBV30 and TRBJ1-3; D is undetermined. This CDR3 region has 14 residues. CDR1 and CDR2 (germline): GTSNPN, SVGIG (reference sequence). The V end lost 2 bases, the J end lost 1 base, and 9 bases lay between the germline ends. This CDR3 reads CAWSPRGSGNTIYF. CDR3 nucleotide sequence: TGTGCCTGGAGTCCCCGGGGTTCTGGAAACACCATATATTTT.

Notes on this clonotype: This clone may be a read error of a much larger clone one base away. The rearrangement joins TRBV4-2 to TRBJ2-7; unclear D gene. CDR1 and CDR2 (germline): LGHNA, YNFKEQ. Trimming removed 3 bases at V and 6 bases at J, with 12 bases between. The CDR3 extends over 13 amino acids. Here the CDR3 reads CASSQDTLCEQYF. The CDR3, as DNA: TGTGCCAGCAGCCAGGATACACTTTGCGAGCAGTACTTC.

This clonotype was counted many times. The chain uses TRBV4-2 and TRBJ2-2; 15 nucleotides line up with TRBD2. From germline, CDR1 is LGHNA and CDR2 YNFKEQ. There are 18 residues in the CDR3. V was pared by 6 bases and J by 2 bases, with 7 bases of the junction left unmatched. The CDR3 DNA follows: TGTGCCAGCAGACCGGGACTAGCGGGAGGTGAAAACACCGGGGAGCTGTTTTTT. Translating gives CASRPGLAGGENTGELFF.

The chain employs TRBV14 and TRBJ1-2, with TRBD1 matching 9 bases. This CDR3 region has 16 residues. V gave up 4 bases and J gave up 4 bases; unmatched junction bases: 10. The V gene's germline CDR1 is SGHDN and CDR2 FVKESK. CDR3 loop: CASSRLGQGAGYGYTF. Written as DNA, the CDR3 is TGTGCCAGCAGCCGCTTGGGACAGGGAGCAGGCTATGGCTACACCTTC.

In its sample, this clonotype was seen a few times. The gene calls are TRBV6-6 and TRBJ1-1; a possible D gene is TRBD1 (6 bases). CDR1 MNHNY and CDR2 SVGAGI come from the germline V gene (reference sequence). V was trimmed by 2 bases and J by 3 bases, leaving 10 bases between them. This CDR3 is 14 amino acids long. CDR3 bases: TGTGCCAGCAGTTACAAGGGGGAGGACACTGAAGCTTTCTTT. Translation: CASSYKGEDTEAFF.

A few counts support this clonotype. J is TRBJ2-3 and V is TRBV12-3 or TRBV12-4; the D is unclear. This CDR3 has 13 amino acids. Trimming removed 1 base at V and 4 bases at J, with 6 bases between. The CDR3 is CASSLGQADTQYF. DNA for the CDR3: TGTGCCAGCAGTTTAGGGCAGGCAGATACGCAGTATTTT.

Relative to its sample, this clonotype is medium-sized. V is TRBV11-2 and J is TRBJ2-3; 7 nucleotides align to TRBD2. Trimming cost V 0 bases and J 2 bases; bases outside gene matches: 2. Per germline, CDR1 SGHAT and CDR2 FQNNGV. CDR3 length equals 15 residues. The CDR3 reads CASSLEGGNTDTQYF. CDR3 nucleotide sequence: TGTGCCAGCAGCTTAGAGGGGGGGAACACAGATACGCAGTATTTT.

The sample holds a few counts of this clonotype. The chain employs TRBV6-4 and TRBJ2-3, with a weak D call TRBD2 (6 bases). Trimming cost V 4 bases and J 2 bases, with 7 bases left between them. The CDR3 has 13 amino acids. Germline assignment: CDR1 MRHNA and CDR2 SNTAGT. This chain's CDR3 is CASSAGDTDTQYF. The CDR3 DNA sequence: TGTGCCAGCAGTGCGGGAGACACAGATACGCAGTATTTT.

This clonotype was seen once. Sequence at one end of the junction differs from germline and may be a read error. The CDR3 bases are TGCAGCGTTCCTGACAGGGGGCTCACAGATACGCGGTATTTT. Amino acid sequence: CSVPDRGLTDTRYF. V gene TRBV29-1 combines with J gene TRBJ2-3; TRBD1 aligns across 10 bases. There are 14 residues in the CDR3. Germline V gene sequence: CDR1 SQVTM, CDR2 ANQGSEA.

At least ten counts were recorded for this clonotype. The J gene is TRBJ2-7, the V gene TRBV11-2, with TRBD2 matching 7 bases. CDR1 and CDR2 from the germline V gene are SGHAT and FQNNGV. V lost 8 bases, J lost 4 bases, and 11 bases stayed unmatched. The CDR3 is 14 amino acids. The CDR3 DNA is TGTGCCAGCGCCGCGATCCTAGCGGCTTACGAGCAGTACTTC. Protein sequence: CASAAILAAYEQYF.

This clonotype was seen ten or more times. This chain connects TRBV6-1 to TRBJ2-3; 13 bases match TRBD2. J gave up 3 bases and V 10 bases, and 7 bases lay outside the gene matches. The length of the CDR3 is 15 residues. Germline CDR1 MNHNS, CDR2 SASEGT. The CDR3 coding sequence is TGTGCCACCCGGTTGACTAGCGGGAGGACAGATACGCAGTATTTT. It is translated as CATRLTSGRTDTQYF.

This rearrangement joins TRBV28 to TRBJ1-1; 8 bases map to TRBD1. The CDR3 covers 15 residues. Germline V gene sequence: CDR1 MDHEN, CDR2 SYDVKM. Trimming cost V 5 bases and J 0 bases; bases outside gene matches: 5. CDR3 loop: CASSMTGVLNTEAFF. The CDR3 bases are TGTGCCAGCAGTATGACAGGGGTCTTGAACACTGAAGCTTTCTTT.

This clonotype was seen repeatedly, ten times or more. This sequence joins TRBV6-5 and TRBJ2-7; D may be TRBD1 or TRBD2 (5 bases each). Trimming removed 7 bases from V and 6 bases from J, with 16 bases in between. Germline V gene lookup returns CDR1 MNHEY and CDR2 SVGAGI. The CDR3 sequence is 13 residues long. DNA for the CDR3: TGTGCCAGCACCTCGGGACCTGTCGGCGAGCAGTACTTC. Translation gives CASTSGPVGEQYF.

This clonotype was observed a handful of times. The V and J genes are TRBV6-5 and TRBJ2-2, with D possibly called TRBD1 or TRBD2 (5 bases each). V dropped 4 bases and J dropped 9 bases, with 21 bases sitting between them. Per the germline V gene, CDR1 is MNHEY and CDR2 is SVGAGI. The CDR3 runs 16 residues. CDR3 sequence (DNA): TGTGCCAGCAGTTCTCCACCTCGGGGACGTCCCTGGGAGCTGTTTTTT. It is translated as CASSSPPRGRPWELFF.

As regards this clonotype: A much larger clone sits a single nucleotide away, making a read error possible. This chain links TRBV6-5 with TRBJ1-6; D ambiguous. This CDR3 is 15 amino acids long. Germline values: CDR1 MNHEY, CDR2 SVGAGI. In nucleotides, the CDR3 is TGTGCCAGAAGTTACCTGCCACCCCATAATTCACCCCTCCACTTT. Translating gives CARSYLPPHNSPLHF.

Notes on this clonotype: An end of the junction differs from the germline gene, which may be a read error. This chain joins TRBV11-1 and TRBJ1-1; D is undetermined. Germline V gives CDR1 SGHAT, CDR2 FQDESV (reference sequence). The CDR3 sequence is 15 residues long. The CDR3 region is CTSSLALGGKTETFF. CDR3 nucleotide sequence: TGTACGAGCAGCTTAGCGCTGGGTGGCAAAACTGAAACTTTCTTT.

For this clonotype: A much larger clonotype is one base distant, so this may be a read error. The chain combines TRBV12-3 or TRBV12-4 with TRBJ2-2; the D gene is possibly TRBD2 (7 bases). CDR3 length: 16 amino acids. CDR3 amino acids: CTSNTGKTRETGELFF. For the CDR3, the DNA is TGTACCAGCAATACAGGGAAGACGCGGGAGACCGGGGAGCTGTTTTTT.

The V and J genes are TRBV11-2 and TRBJ2-1; maybe TRBD2 (5 bases). Germline V lookup: CDR1 SGHAT, CDR2 FQNNGV. The V and J ends lost 1 base and 7 bases respectively, with 20 bases between them. CDR3 length equals 17 residues. The CDR3 sequence: CASSLGCSESLWNEQFF. CDR3 coding DNA: TGTGCCAGCAGCTTAGGGTGTAGCGAGAGTTTGTGGAATGAGCAGTTCTTC. The whole variable domain, remainder taken from reference TRBV11-2 and TRBJ2-1, is EAGVAQSPRYKIIEKRQSVAFWCNPISGHATLYWYQQILGQGPKLLIQFQNNGVVDDSQLPKDRFSAERLKGVDSTLKIQPAKLEDSAVYLCASSLGCSESLWNEQFFGPGTRLTVL.

This clonotype was recorded once. One end of the junction varies from germline; a read error may be responsible. The V call is TRBV5-1, the J call TRBJ1-1; TRBD1 is a possible D gene (5 bases). This CDR3 has 12 residues. The germline V gene encodes CDR1 SGHRS and CDR2 YFSETQ. As DNA, the CDR3 is TGCGCCAGCAGCTTGGACCAAGGACATGGGACTTTT. Protein sequence: CASSLDQGHGTF.